Here is one T cell receptor beta chain with its context. Its target is not known. The V gene lost 4 bases and the J gene lost 6 bases, with 7 bases spanning the gap. Germline loops: CDR1 LNHDA, CDR2 SQIVND (reference sequence). The CDR3 sequence is 13 residues long. The sample originates from a study of T cell responses to AZD1222 COVID-19 vaccine. Study-level findings and limits: Spike-specific TCR breadth and depth were elevated following two AZD1222 doses. Targeting of unmutated variant regions was reportedly seen in nearly half of spike-specific TCRs. Clonal diversity may have been underestimated in mostly white British donors.

Clones were read by immunoSEQ multiplex PCR, and TCRdb kept only the in-frame ones, dropping some. Of 130,000 to 150,000 clones in the sample, 75% to 95% were seen once. The chain combines TRBV19 with TRBJ1-6; maybe TRBD1 (5 bases). The sequence was collected from an adult in good health. The starting material was peripheral blood, obtained on day 0 of MenACWY control vaccination. The CDR3 here is CASSNRINSPLHF. The CDR3 nucleotides read TGTGCCAGTAGTAACAGGATTAATTCACCCCTCCACTTT.